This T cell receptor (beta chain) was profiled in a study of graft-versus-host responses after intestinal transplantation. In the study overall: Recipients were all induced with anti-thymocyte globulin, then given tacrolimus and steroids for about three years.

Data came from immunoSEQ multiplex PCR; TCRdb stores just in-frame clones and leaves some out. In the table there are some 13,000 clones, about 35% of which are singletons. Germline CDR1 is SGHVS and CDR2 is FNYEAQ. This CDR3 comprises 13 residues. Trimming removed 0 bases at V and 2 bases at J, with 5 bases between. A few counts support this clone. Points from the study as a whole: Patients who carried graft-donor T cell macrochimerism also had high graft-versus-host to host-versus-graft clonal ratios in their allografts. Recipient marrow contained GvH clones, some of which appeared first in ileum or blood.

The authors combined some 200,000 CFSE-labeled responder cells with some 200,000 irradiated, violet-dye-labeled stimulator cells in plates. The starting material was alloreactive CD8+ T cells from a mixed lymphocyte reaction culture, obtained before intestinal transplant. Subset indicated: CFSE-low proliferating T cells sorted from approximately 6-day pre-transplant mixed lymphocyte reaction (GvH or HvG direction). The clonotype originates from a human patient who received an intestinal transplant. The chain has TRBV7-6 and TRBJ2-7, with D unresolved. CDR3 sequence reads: CASSLAEPYEQYF. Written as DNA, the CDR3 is TGTGCCAGCAGCTTAGCGGAACCCTACGAGCAGTACTTC.